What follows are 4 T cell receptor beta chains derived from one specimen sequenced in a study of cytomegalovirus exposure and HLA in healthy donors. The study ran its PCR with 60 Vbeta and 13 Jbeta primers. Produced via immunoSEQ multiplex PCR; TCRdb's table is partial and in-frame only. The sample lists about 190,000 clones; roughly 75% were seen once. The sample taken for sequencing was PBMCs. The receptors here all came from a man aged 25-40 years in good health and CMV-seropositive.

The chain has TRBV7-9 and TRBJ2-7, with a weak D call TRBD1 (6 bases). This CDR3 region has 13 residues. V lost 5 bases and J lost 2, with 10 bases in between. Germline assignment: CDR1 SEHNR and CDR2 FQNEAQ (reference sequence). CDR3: CASSAGQTYEQYF. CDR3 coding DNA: TGTGCCAGCAGCGCCGGACAGACCTACGAGCAGTACTTC.

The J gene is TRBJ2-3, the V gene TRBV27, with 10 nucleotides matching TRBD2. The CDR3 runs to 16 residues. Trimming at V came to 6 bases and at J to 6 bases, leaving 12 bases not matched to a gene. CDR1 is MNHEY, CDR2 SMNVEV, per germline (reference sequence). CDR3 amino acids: CASSQLLAGDEDTQYF. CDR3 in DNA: TGTGCCAGCAGCCAACTCCTAGCGGGGGATGAGGATACGCAGTATTTT.

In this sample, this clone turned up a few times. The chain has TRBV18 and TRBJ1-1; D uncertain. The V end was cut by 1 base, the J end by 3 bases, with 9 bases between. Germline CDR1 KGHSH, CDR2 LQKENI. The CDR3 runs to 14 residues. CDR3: CASSPRAIDTEAFF. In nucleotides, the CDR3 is TGTGCCAGCTCACCACGGGCGATTGACACTGAAGCTTTCTTT. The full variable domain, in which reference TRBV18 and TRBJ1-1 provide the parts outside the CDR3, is NAGVMQNPRHLVRRRGQEARLRCSPMKGHSHVYWYRQLPEEGLKFMVYLQKENIIDESGMPKERFSAEFPKEGPSILRIQQVVRGDSAAYFCASSPRAIDTEAFFGQGTRLTVV.

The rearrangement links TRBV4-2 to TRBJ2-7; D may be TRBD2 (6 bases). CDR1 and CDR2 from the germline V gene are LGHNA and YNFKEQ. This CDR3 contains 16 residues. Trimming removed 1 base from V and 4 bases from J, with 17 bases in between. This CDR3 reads CASSQGSGGESYEQYF. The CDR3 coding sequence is TGTGCCAGCAGCCAAGGGTCCGGCGGGGAATCTTACGAGCAGTACTTC.